The 28 T cell receptor beta chains below all came from one sample that was sequenced in a study of shared clonotypes between healthy human individuals. Assay: immunoSEQ multiplex PCR; the TCRdb copy retains only in-frame clones and omits some. The sample holds hundreds of thousands of clones, approximately 96% seen once. Naive CD8 cells lacked CD45RO, underwent positive selection for CCR7 and left out terminally differentiated effector memory CD45RA+ cells. Sequenced sample: naive CD8+ T cells sorted from blood. These receptors all stem from a woman aged 25-40 years in good health.

This clone was found once. This chain links TRBV7-9 with TRBJ2-1; no reliable D call. The length of the CDR3 is 13 residues. Germline values: CDR1 SEHNR, CDR2 FQNEAQ (reference sequence). V was cut by 7 bases and J by 5 bases, with 12 bases left in between. DNA for the CDR3: TGTGCCAGCACCGAAGACCCAAACAATGAGCAGTTCTTC. This sequence encodes CASTEDPNNEQFF.

The chain couples TRBV5-4 to TRBJ2-1; the match to TRBD2 covers 11 bases. This CDR3 is 15 amino acids long. V lost 3 bases to trimming and J lost 5 bases; unmatched junction nucleotides: 4. CDR1 and CDR2 from the germline V gene are SGHNT and YYREEE (reference sequence). CDR3 protein: CASSSGTSGNNEQFF. For the CDR3, the DNA is TGTGCCAGCAGCTCCGGGACTAGCGGAAACAATGAGCAGTTCTTC.

The V gene is TRBV5-6, the J gene TRBJ1-1; tentatively, D is TRBD1 (5 bases). The CDR3 spans 15 residues. The V end lost 0 bases, the J end lost 0 bases, and 9 bases lay between the germline ends. Germline-derived CDR1 and CDR2 are SGHDT and YYEEEE. Here the CDR3 reads CASSLGGVMNTEAFF. Here the CDR3 DNA reads TGTGCCAGCAGCTTGGGAGGGGTCATGAACACTGAAGCTTTCTTT.

The chain links TRBV9 to TRBJ2-1, with 8 bases that match TRBD2. From germline, CDR1 is SGDLS and CDR2 YYNGEE. J gave up 7 bases and V 4 bases, and 16 bases lay outside the gene matches. The length of the CDR3 is 17 residues. The CDR3 loop is CASSPRVSGLGINEQFF. CDR3 bases: TGTGCCAGCAGCCCAAGAGTATCGGGACTAGGCATAAATGAGCAGTTCTTC. Combining the CDR3 with reference TRBV9 and TRBJ2-1 gives the whole variable domain DSGVTQTPKHLITATGQRVTLRCSPRSGDLSVYWYQQSLDQGLQFLIQYYNGEERAKGNILERFSAQQFPDLHSELNLSSLELGDSALYFCASSPRVSGLGINEQFFGPGTRLTVL.

This chain joins TRBV27 and TRBJ2-1; D unclear. Germline V gene lookup returns CDR1 MNHEY and CDR2 SMNVEV (reference sequence). V lost 10 bases and J 8 bases, leaving 18 bases between the germline ends. This CDR3 contains 13 residues. CDR3 residues: CATGPERFHEQFF. The CDR3 nucleotides are TGTGCCACCGGTCCGGAGCGTTTTCATGAGCAGTTCTTC.

The chain links TRBV7-8 to TRBJ2-3, with a tentative D call TRBD2 (6 bases). Germline loops: CDR1 SGHVS, CDR2 FQNEAQ. V shed 5 bases and J shed 5 bases, with 20 bases lying between them. CDR3 size: 16 residues. CDR3 bases: TGTGCCAGCAGCCCTTTTTTTGGCGGGGACTTAGATACGCAGTATTTT. Translation gives CASSPFFGGDLDTQYF.

This clone was observed a single time. The chain couples TRBV15 to TRBJ2-1; a weak D match, TRBD2 (5 bases). The CDR3 runs 17 residues. V dropped 1 base and J dropped 0 bases, with 13 bases sitting between them. Germline CDR1 reads LNHNV; CDR2 reads YYDKDF (reference sequence). In DNA form, the CDR3 reads TGTGCCACCAGCAGAGGTCGCAGCGGAAGCTCCTACAATGAGCAGTTCTTC. Translation: CATSRGRSGSSYNEQFF.

V gene TRBV10-3 combines with J gene TRBJ2-1, with 10 bases aligning to TRBD2. The CDR3 extends over 14 amino acids. V gave up 10 bases and J gave up 9 bases; unmatched junction bases: 12. Germline V gene data show CDR1 as ENHRY and CDR2 as SYGVKD. This CDR3 reads CATGLPSGSAEQFF. CDR3 in DNA: TGTGCCACCGGCCTTCCTAGCGGGAGTGCTGAGCAGTTCTTC.

The V gene is TRBV13, the J gene TRBJ2-3; D possibly corresponds to TRBD2 (5 bases). Deletions cut 5 bases from V and 0 bases from J, with 12 bases between. This CDR3 is built from 15 residues. Germline loops: CDR1 PRHDT, CDR2 FYEKMQ (reference sequence). The CDR3 spells CASSPSGGSTDTQYF. The CDR3 DNA reads TGTGCCAGCAGCCCCTCGGGCGGGAGCACAGATACGCAGTATTTT. The entire variable domain, with the rest obtained from reference TRBV13 and TRBJ2-3, is as follows: AAGVIQSPRHLIKEKRETATLKCYPIPRHDTVYWYQQGPGQDPQFLISFYEKMQSDKGSIPDRFSAQQFSDYHSELNMSSLELGDSALYFCASSPSGGSTDTQYFGPGTRLTVL.

The V gene is TRBV4-2, the J gene TRBJ2-2; no firm D call. Germline lookup yields CDR1 LGHNA and CDR2 YNFKEQ. V gave up 0 bases and J gave up 7 bases, with 9 bases separating them. This CDR3 has 14 residues. The CDR3 spells CASSQELLGGELFF. DNA of the CDR3: TGTGCCAGCAGCCAAGAACTATTGGGCGGGGAGCTGTTTTTT.

The rearrangement joins TRBV7-9 to TRBJ2-1; the D gene is possibly TRBD2 (6 bases). The germline CDR1 and CDR2 sequences are SEHNR and FQNEAQ (reference sequence). The CDR3 has 15 residues. V was clipped by 4 bases and J by 4 bases, with 14 bases between them. DNA of the CDR3: TGTGCCAGCAGCTACCGGGAGTGGGGTTACAATGAGCAGTTCTTC. It encodes CASSYREWGYNEQFF.

Turning to this clone: This may arise from a read error, as a much more abundant clone is one base away. The chain employs TRBV6-6 and TRBJ1-5; D not resolved. V was clipped by 2 bases and J by 4 bases, with 0 bases between them. The germline CDR1 and CDR2 sequences are MNHNY and SVGAGI (reference sequence). This CDR3 spans 11 amino acids. Here the CDR3 reads CASSYNQPQHF. CDR3 nucleotides: TGTGCCAGCAGTTACAATCAGCCCCAGCATTTT.

The chain links TRBV7-9 to TRBJ2-1; 13 bases align to TRBD2. There are 17 residues in the CDR3. Trimming at V came to 2 bases and at J to 5 bases, leaving 6 bases not matched to a gene. The germline V gene has CDR1 SEHNR and CDR2 FQNEAQ (reference sequence). The CDR3: CASSLYEGLAGDNEQFF. For the CDR3, the DNA is TGTGCCAGCAGCTTATACGAAGGACTAGCGGGGGACAATGAGCAGTTCTTC.

V is TRBV7-9 and J is TRBJ2-1; D is possibly TRBD2 (6 bases). The CDR3 is 13 amino acids. The V and J ends lost 7 bases and 8 bases respectively, with 15 bases between them. Germline-derived CDR1 and CDR2 are SEHNR and FQNEAQ (reference sequence). CDR3: CASTLAGSDEQFF. CDR3 bases: TGTGCCAGCACCTTGGCGGGATCCGATGAGCAGTTCTTC.

The genes are TRBV5-1 and TRBJ2-3, with D unclear. This CDR3 has 16 amino acids. V was clipped by 0 bases and J by 2 bases, with 13 bases between them. CDR1 is SGHRS and CDR2 is YFSETQ in the germline V gene. The CDR3 sequence is CASSLEVVWSTDTQYF. The CDR3 DNA follows: TGCGCCAGCAGCTTGGAAGTCGTCTGGTCCACAGATACGCAGTATTTT.

CDR3 DNA: TGCAGCGTTGAAGATCTTTGGCAGGGGGCGGGTGAGCAGTTCTTC. It is translated as CSVEDLWQGAGEQFF. The genes are TRBV29-1 and TRBJ2-1; 8 positions agree with TRBD1. Losses at the gene ends were 0 bases for V and 9 bases for J; bases not matched to a gene: 10. The CDR3 is 15 amino acids. Per the germline V gene, CDR1 is SQVTM and CDR2 is ANQGSEA.

V and J are TRBV13 and TRBJ1-1; 8 bases are shared with TRBD1. The germline CDR1 and CDR2 sequences are PRHDT and FYEKMQ (reference sequence). This CDR3 is built from 16 residues. Trimming removed 5 bases from V and 4 bases from J; junction bases left unmatched: 12. CDR3 DNA: TGTGCCAGCAGCACGACCGGGGACAGGAGGGGCACTGAAGCTTTCTTT. Its translation: CASSTTGDRRGTEAFF.

About this clone itself: In the same sample, other DNA sequences code for this CDR3. This chain's CDR3 is CASSQESGDTQYF. CDR3 in DNA: TGCGCCAGCAGCCAAGAATCGGGAGATACGCAGTATTTT. The chain employs TRBV4-1 and TRBJ2-3; no clear D gene. This CDR3 spans 13 amino acids. Germline assignment: CDR1 MGHRA and CDR2 YSYEKL. Trimming removed 0 bases at V and 5 bases at J, with 6 bases between.

The chain joins TRBV27 to TRBJ2-2; tentative D call: TRBD2 (6 bases). Germline CDR1 is MNHEY and CDR2 is SMNVEV (reference sequence). The CDR3 contains 14 residues. V lost 8 bases to trimming and J lost 6 bases, with 16 bases between them. The CDR3 bases are TGTGCCAGCTATGGAGGGCTAGATGCCGGGGAGCTGTTTTTT. Translated, it gives CASYGGLDAGELFF.

V is TRBV5-4 and J is TRBJ2-7; the D is unclear. Germline assignment: CDR1 SGHNT and CDR2 YYREEE (reference sequence). The CDR3 spans 12 residues. V lost 1 base and J lost 7, with 9 bases in between. CDR3 sequence reads: CASSLSVGEQYF. CDR3 bases: TGTGCCAGCAGCTTGTCGGTAGGAGAGCAGTACTTC.

The J gene is TRBJ2-7, the V gene TRBV4-2, with TRBD2 matching over 11 bases. CDR3 size: 16 residues. V trimming: 3 bases; J trimming: 2 bases; junction bases outside the gene matches: 6. The V gene's germline CDR1 is LGHNA and CDR2 YNFKEQ. The CDR3 sequence: CASSQRIAGGTYEQYF. The DNA of the CDR3 is TGTGCCAGCAGCCAGAGAATAGCGGGAGGGACCTACGAGCAGTACTTC.

The rearrangement uses TRBV10-3 and TRBJ2-4; D not resolved. The CDR3 loop spans 15 amino acids. V lost 7 bases and J 2 bases, leaving 15 bases between the germline ends. Germline-derived CDR1 and CDR2 are ENHRY and SYGVKD. The CDR3 reads CAIKWSGFTKNIQYF. The CDR3 bases are TGTGCCATCAAGTGGTCCGGCTTCACCAAAAACATTCAGTACTTC.

This clone was found once. This sequence joins TRBV6-6 and TRBJ1-4; TRBD1 might be the D (5 bases). The CDR3 sequence is 14 residues long. Per germline, CDR1 MNHNY and CDR2 SVGAGI (reference sequence). V lost 4 bases, J lost 8 bases, and 14 bases lay in between. The chain's CDR3 is CASSWGGAGEKLFF. The CDR3 bases are TGTGCCAGCAGTTGGGGAGGGGCTGGGGAAAAACTGTTTTTT.

The chain carries TRBV9 and TRBJ1-4, with D unclear. Germline V gene data show CDR1 as SGDLS and CDR2 as YYNGEE. This CDR3 is 15 amino acids long. Deletions cut 0 bases from V and 5 bases from J, with 11 bases between. As DNA, the CDR3 is TGTGCCAGCAGCGTAGGTATCCAGTCAAATGAAAAACTGTTTTTT. Encoded protein: CASSVGIQSNEKLFF.

The chain links TRBV27 to TRBJ1-1, with 9 bases that match TRBD1. The V gene end was trimmed by 0 bases and the J gene end by 4 bases; junction bases not matched to a gene: 9. There are 17 residues in the CDR3. Germline assignment: CDR1 MNHEY and CDR2 SMNVEV (reference sequence). The CDR3: CASSLSSGTGIGTEAFF. Written as DNA, the CDR3 is TGTGCCAGCAGTTTATCGTCGGGGACAGGGATCGGCACTGAAGCTTTCTTT.

The chain links TRBV6-1 to TRBJ1-2; TRBD1 agrees at 8 bases. Trimming removed 9 bases from V and 5 bases from J; junction bases left unmatched: 14. Per germline, CDR1 MNHNS and CDR2 SASEGT. The CDR3 consists of 15 residues. CDR3 protein: CASKDRVGKIYGYTF. The CDR3 DNA reads TGTGCCAGTAAGGACAGGGTCGGCAAAATTTATGGCTACACCTTC.

The chain has TRBV27 and TRBJ2-1; a possible D gene is TRBD2 (5 bases). V lost 6 bases to trimming and J lost 5 bases, with 14 bases between them. Germline CDR1 MNHEY, CDR2 SMNVEV (reference sequence). The CDR3 has 14 amino acids. The CDR3 nucleotides are TGTGCCAGCAGCCCCCTCGCGGGTCACAATGAGCAGTTCTTC. This codes for CASSPLAGHNEQFF.

This clone came up once. The chain couples TRBV6-6 to TRBJ1-4, with no clear D. V lost 8 bases and J lost 7, with 14 bases in between. Germline V lookup: CDR1 MNHNY, CDR2 SVGAGI (reference sequence). This CDR3 has 13 amino acids. The CDR3 DNA reads TGTGCCAGCTGGGAGGTGGTGGGTGAAAAACTGTTTTTT. Translating gives CASWEVVGEKLFF.